The TCR beta chain described here comes from a study of blood T cell repertoires in COVID-19. About the research overall: T cells, B-cell-depleted T cells, or PBMCs provided the cDNA or gDNA that served as material.

Looked up from germline, CDR1 is SGHAT and CDR2 is FQNNGV. CDR3 length: 16 amino acids. V lost 3 bases and J 0 bases, leaving 12 bases between the germline ends. Method: immunoSEQ multiplex PCR; TCRdb's copy keeps in-frame clones and lacks some. The data show around 320,000 clones, roughly 89% seen once. The chain has TRBV11-2 and TRBJ2-1; possible D gene TRBD1, 5 bases. Sequenced material: peripheral blood. This TCR was sampled from a woman in her 30s with COVID-19, enrolled during active disease. The CDR3: CASSFRVIGSYNEQFF. In DNA, the CDR3 is TGTGCCAGCAGCTTCAGGGTCATTGGCTCCTACAATGAGCAGTTCTTC. Full variable domain (outside the CDR3, taken from reference TRBV11-2 and TRBJ2-1): EAGVAQSPRYKIIEKRQSVAFWCNPISGHATLYWYQQILGQGPKLLIQFQNNGVVDDSQLPKDRFSAERLKGVDSTLKIQPAKLEDSAVYLCASSFRVIGSYNEQFFGPGTRLTVL.